The T cell receptor (beta chain) described here comes from a study of blood T cell repertoires in COVID-19. Study-wide context: Spain, Italy and the United States supplied samples that represented acute and convalescent COVID-19. The cDNA or gDNA used as material had been derived from T cells, B-cell-depleted T cells, or PBMCs.

Original processing notes: Reference gene primer amplification in the assay estimated nucleated cell counts. Here immunoSEQ multiplex PCR was the method, and the copy in TCRdb shows in-frame clones only, minus some. V and J calls and clone size come straight from that table; D and trimming were deduced from the DNA. The sample records approximately 88,000 clones, approximately 81% being singletons. The receptor was isolated from a woman in her seventies with acute or convalescent COVID-19. Material: peripheral blood.

The CDR3, as DNA: TGCGCCAGCAGCCAAGGGTCGCTAGCGGGAGACACCGGGGAGCTGTTTTTT. Residues: CASSQGSLAGDTGELFF. The genes are TRBV4-3 and TRBJ2-2, with TRBD2 identical over 10 bases. Germline V gene lookup returns CDR1 LGHNA and CDR2 YSLEER. There are 17 residues in the CDR3. The trim removed 1 base at V and 3 bases at J, leaving 5 bases unmatched.